Reported below is one T cell receptor (beta chain). What it binds is unknown. This sample stems from a study of T cell responses to AZD1222 COVID-19 vaccine. Study-wide findings and caveats: Among AZD1222 vaccinees, only 5 to 7 were seropositive at baseline. After two AZD1222 doses, spike-specific TCR breadth and depth rose versus day 0.

Data came from immunoSEQ multiplex PCR; TCRdb stores just in-frame clones and leaves some out. The sample contains about 110,000 clones, about nine tenths of which appear only once. The CDR3 contains 14 residues. Germline CDR1 WSHSY, CDR2 SAAADI. Trimming shortened V by 0 bases and J by 7 bases, and 10 bases separated the two germline ends. Specimen: peripheral blood, collected on day 0 of AZD1222 vaccination. This chain uses TRBV10-2 with TRBJ1-5; a possible D gene is TRBD1 (6 bases). This TCR was recovered from an adult in good health. DNA for the CDR3: TGCGCCAGCAGTGAGTCGAGGGGGGACCAGCCCCAGCATTTT. Residues: CASSESRGDQPQHF.